These T cell receptor beta chains were read from a single sample in a study of identical twins. TCRdb used MiXCR to reprocess the 5' RACE reads, holding one entry per CDR3 protein. This sample carries some 1,700,000 distinct CDR3 sequences, under 35% of them seen once, and the ten largest clones take less than 0.35%. Sequencing was carried out using cord blood. All receptors come from a newborn girl in good health. CDR3s include the opening cysteine and the closing phenylalanine or tryptophan. D genes are given only for firm matches. Clone size is given for some rows only: seen once, a few or many times, or a class if the clone is expanded.

TGTGCCAGCAGTTTGACCCCCCTATACAATGAGCAGTTCTTC	CASSLTPLYNEQFF	TRBV28	TRBJ2-1	NA	few
TGCGCCAGCAGCTTCTCCCAGGGTCTCACAGATACGCAGTATTTT	CASSFSQGLTDTQYF	TRBV5-1	TRBJ2-3	NA	many
TGTGCCAGCAGCCAAGGCTCTAACAGGGCCGAAGAGACCCAGTACTTC	CASSQGSNRAEETQYF	TRBV4-2	TRBJ2-5	NA	few
TGTGCCAGCAGCTCCGGGACAGGCGGGTATGAGCAGTTCTTC	CASSSGTGGYEQFF	TRBV12-3/TRBV12-4	TRBJ2-1	TRBD1	few
TGTGCCACCAGTGACGTAACACCCGGGCGTACTGGGGAGCTGTTTTTT	CATSDVTPGRTGELFF	TRBV24-1	TRBJ2-2	NA	NA
TGTGCCAGCAGTGTAATGTCCCGGGACCCCAGCCCCTACAATGAGCAGTTCTTC	CASSVMSRDPSPYNEQFF	TRBV6-1	TRBJ2-1	NA	few
TGTGCCAGCAGCACAGCCGAGGTGGGTGAGCAGTTCTTC	CASSTAEVGEQFF	TRBV11-1	TRBJ2-1	NA	NA
TGTGCCAGCAGTGAAAGGAGCAGGTACAATCAGCCCCAGCATTTT	CASSERSRYNQPQHF	TRBV2	TRBJ1-5	NA	NA
TGTGCCAGCAGTGAAATTAGGACCGGGGAGCTGTTTTTT	CASSEIRTGELFF	TRBV6-1	TRBJ2-2	NA	once
TGCAGTGCTAGAGCCGGACATAACAATGAGCAGTTCTTC	CSARAGHNNEQFF	TRBV20-1	TRBJ2-1	NA	few
TGCGCCAGCAGCCCGTTTGGCGGGGGCCTTTACAATGAGCAGTTCTTC	CASSPFGGGLYNEQFF	TRBV5-1	TRBJ2-1	NA	NA
TGTGCCAGCAGTAAAACAGGGGATTGGGCCGGGGAGCTGTTTTTT	CASSKTGDWAGELFF	TRBV27	TRBJ2-2	TRBD1	once
TGTGCCGGCAGTGACGGCGGGGGGGCAACAGATACGCAGTATTTT	CAGSDGGGATDTQYF	TRBV25-1	TRBJ2-3	TRBD2	NA
TGCAGTGCGCAGAAGAAGGCAAACTGGGCCCCCTACGAGCAGTACTTC	CSAQKKANWAPYEQYF	TRBV20-1	TRBJ2-7	NA	NA
TGCGCCAGCAGCTCGACTAGCGGGGGGCGTACAGATACGCAGTATTTT	CASSSTSGGRTDTQYF	TRBV5-1	TRBJ2-3	TRBD2	few
TGCAGTGCTAGATGTGGGGGGGCAGGGGAAACAGATACGCAGTATTTT	CSARCGGAGETDTQYF	TRBV20-1	TRBJ2-3	NA	NA
TGCAGTGCTATTTCCGCTGGACAGGGGCCCTACGAGCAGTACTTC	CSAISAGQGPYEQYF	TRBV20-1	TRBJ2-7	TRBD1	few
TGTGCCAGCAGTGATTGGACTAGCGGGAGATCTGGTGAGCAGTTCTTC	CASSDWTSGRSGEQFF	TRBV6-1	TRBJ2-1	TRBD2	few
TGTGCCAGCAGCCAACCGGGACAAGAGAATGGCTACACCTTC	CASSQPGQENGYTF	TRBV4-2	TRBJ1-2	NA	NA
TGCAGTGCTACCCTAGCGGTTCAAGAGACCCAGTACTTC	CSATLAVQETQYF	TRBV20-1	TRBJ2-5	TRBD2	few
TGTGCCAGTAGTCCGGACAGGGAGAACAATGAGCAGTTCTTC	CASSPDRENNEQFF	TRBV19	TRBJ2-1	TRBD1	few
TGCGCCAGCACCCGGGACAGGGGGAACACCGGGGAGCTGTTTTTT	CASTRDRGNTGELFF	TRBV5-1	TRBJ2-2	TRBD1	once
TGTGCCATCAGTGAGTCGGGGGGAAGGGGCACTGAAGCTTTCTTT	CAISESGGRGTEAFF	TRBV10-3	TRBJ1-1	NA	few
TGTGCCAGCAGTTACCGGGACAGGCCCATACCCGATGTCTACACCTTC	CASSYRDRPIPDVYTF	TRBV6-5	TRBJ1-2	TRBD1	NA
TGTGCCAGCAGCCAAGGTAGCGGGGACTCTTTAGAGCAGTACTTC	CASSQGSGDSLEQYF	TRBV3-1	TRBJ2-7	TRBD2	few
TGCGCCAGCAGCCAAGATTTTACAGGGGGAGATACGCAGTATTTT	CASSQDFTGGDTQYF	TRBV4-1	TRBJ2-3	TRBD1	few
TGTGCTAGTATGGTGGGGGAAGAACGGGAGCTGTTTTTT	CASMVGEERELFF	TRBV12-5	TRBJ2-2	NA	NA
TGTGCCAGCAGCCGCACCGGGACAGGGAATGAAAAACTGTTTTTT	CASSRTGTGNEKLFF	TRBV13	TRBJ1-4	TRBD1	many
TGTGCCAGCAGCCCCCCTAGGGGGCTTGAGCGGTTCTTC	CASSPPRGLERFF	TRBV13	TRBJ2-1	TRBD1	NA
TGTGCCGGCAGCTTAGATCGGCTAGCGGGAGTTGAGACCCAGTACTTC	CAGSLDRLAGVETQYF	TRBV7-9	TRBJ2-5	TRBD2	NA
TGCAGTGCTAGATTCGGGGAAGGTTCACCCCTCCACTTT	CSARFGEGSPLHF	TRBV20-1	TRBJ1-6	NA	few
TGCAGTGCTGCGACAGGGGGCTCCTATAATTCACCCCTCCACTTT	CSAATGGSYNSPLHF	TRBV20-1	TRBJ1-6	TRBD1	few
TGCAGTGCTAGTTCGCTAGCGGGGGGGGCCTACGAGCAGTACTTC	CSASSLAGGAYEQYF	TRBV20-1	TRBJ2-7	TRBD2	NA
TGCAGCGTTGGCGAGGGAGGGAGCTCCTACGAGCAGTACTTC	CSVGEGGSSYEQYF	TRBV29-1	TRBJ2-7	TRBD2	NA
TGTGCCAGCAGTGAACCCAGGACTAGCGGGAGTAGGGAGACCCAGTTCTTC	CASSEPRTSGSRETQFF	TRBV25-1	TRBJ2-1	TRBD2	NA
TGCAGCGTTGCAGGGGGCACAGATACGCAGTATTTT	CSVAGGTDTQYF	TRBV29-1	TRBJ2-3	NA	many
TGCAGTGCTAGCCTCGTTAGCGGGGGCTACAATGAGCAGTTCTTC	CSASLVSGGYNEQFF	TRBV20-1	TRBJ2-1	TRBD2	NA
TGTGCCAGCAGTTTTTACACAACTAGTGAAAAACTGTTTTTT	CASSFYTTSEKLFF	TRBV28	TRBJ1-4	NA	NA
TGTGCCAGCAGCTCCATACCACGGACAGGAGAAAAATATGGCTACACCTTC	CASSSIPRTGEKYGYTF	TRBV11-2	TRBJ1-2	TRBD1	NA